The 10 T cell receptor beta chains below come from one sample, sequenced in a study of neoadjuvant anti-PD-1 for oral cavity cancer. Method: immunoSEQ multiplex PCR; TCRdb's copy keeps in-frame clones and lacks some. The sample includes some 8,000 clones, roughly 70% seen only once; the top ten take about 3%. Time point given: after neoadjuvant nivolumab, at surgical resection. Source: PBMCs, taken after nivolumab (anti-PD-1) treatment. The receptors originated from a person aged 40-85 years with oral cavity squamous cell carcinoma.

V usage is TRBV4-3 and J usage is TRBJ2-7; TRBD1 agrees at 12 bases. V lost 0 bases to trimming and J lost 5 bases; unmatched junction nucleotides: 5. Germline V gives CDR1 LGHNA, CDR2 YSLEER. The length of the CDR3 is 16 residues. The CDR3 coding sequence is TGCGCCAGCAGCCAAGAGGGGGACAGGGGGCTCGACGAGCAGTACTTC. The encoded protein is CASSQEGDRGLDEQYF.

V and J are TRBV11-2 and TRBJ2-7; 8 bases agree with TRBD1. Germline CDR1 is SGHAT and CDR2 is FQNNGV. The CDR3 spans 17 residues. Trimming removed 2 bases from V and 3 bases from J; junction bases left unmatched: 12. CDR3 coding DNA: TGTGCCAGCAGCTTACTCCCCCAGGGGGCTGGTGTCTACGAGCAGTACTTC. It yields the protein CASSLLPQGAGVYEQYF.

CDR3 coding DNA: TGTGCCAGCAGATTGACAGGGATTAGCCTCTCTGGGGCCAACGTCCTGACTTTC. Encoded protein: CASRLTGISLSGANVLTF. The rearrangement links TRBV5-8 to TRBJ2-6, with 7 bases that match TRBD1. This CDR3 spans 18 amino acids. Germline V gene data show CDR1 as SGHTS and CDR2 as YDEGEE. After removal of 5 bases from V and 0 bases from J, the junction contained 11 bases not matched to a gene.

Concerning this clone: This sample also contains other DNA sequences that code for the same CDR3. The chain recombines TRBV2 with TRBJ1-1; D remains ambiguous. Germline V gives CDR1 SNHLY, CDR2 FYNNEI. CDR3 length: 13 amino acids. Between the trimmed V and J ends, which lost 3 bases and 4 bases, there was a span of 9 bases. CDR3 in amino acids: CASSDNPSTEAFF. CDR3 coding DNA: TGTGCCAGCAGTGATAATCCTAGCACTGAAGCTTTCTTT.

The rearrangement uses TRBV6-6 and TRBJ1-1; D not resolved. The V gene's germline CDR1 is MNHNY and CDR2 SVGAGI (reference sequence). Trimming removed 5 bases at V and 0 bases at J, with 13 bases between. CDR3 length: 15 amino acids. The CDR3 loop is CASSTPGGLNTEAFF. As DNA, the CDR3 is TGTGCCAGCAGTACCCCCGGAGGATTGAACACTGAAGCTTTCTTT.

A word on this clone: Sequence at one end of the junction differs from germline and may be a read error. CDR3 coding DNA: TGTGCCGGCAGGGGGTCCGGGGAGACCCAGTACTTC. Encoded protein: CAGRGSGETQYF. This chain joins TRBV2 and TRBJ2-5; 7 positions agree with TRBD1. Germline V gene data show CDR1 as SNHLY and CDR2 as FYNNEI. The CDR3 covers 12 residues.

The V and J genes are TRBV29-1 and TRBJ1-1, with 7 bases lining up with TRBD1. The V segment lost 4 bases and the J segment 0 bases; nucleotides outside the gene matches: 14. CDR3 length: 17 residues. Per the germline V gene, CDR1 is SQVTM and CDR2 is ANQGSEA. The CDR3 loop is CSVGGWDRTRLNTEAFF. As DNA, the CDR3 is TGCAGCGTTGGAGGTTGGGACAGAACACGATTGAACACTGAAGCTTTCTTT.

The CDR3 sequence is CATSRDGLSGNTIYF. For the CDR3, the DNA is TGTGCCACCAGCAGAGATGGCCTCTCGGGGAACACCATATATTTT. The chain carries TRBV15 and TRBJ1-3; D is undetermined. The CDR3 runs 15 residues. V gave up 0 bases and J gave up 7 bases, with 13 bases separating them. Germline loops: CDR1 LNHNV, CDR2 YYDKDF (reference sequence).

The chain couples TRBV28 to TRBJ1-4; 8 bases match TRBD1. CDR1 and CDR2 (germline): MDHEN, SYDVKM. This CDR3 is 15 amino acids long. The ends lost 5 bases at V and 3 bases at J; junction bases unmatched: 5. The CDR3 spells CASSARGLANEKLFF. In DNA, the CDR3 is TGTGCCAGCAGTGCCAGGGGGCTGGCTAATGAAAAACTGTTTTTT.

This clone has only one observation. The chain is built from TRBV6-4 and TRBJ2-1, with a tentative D call TRBD1 (5 bases). Germline CDR1 is MRHNA and CDR2 is SNTAGT. The CDR3 runs to 14 residues. V was pared by 4 bases and J by 4 bases, with 11 bases between. The CDR3 sequence is CASSVSGRYNEQFF. CDR3 in DNA: TGTGCCAGCAGTGTTTCAGGGCGGTACAATGAGCAGTTCTTC.